A single sample is the source of the 26 T cell receptor beta chains below, sequenced in a study of beta chain features in type 1 diabetes. Every bit of the isolated RNA underwent reverse transcription, so sequencing read expressed TCRB transcripts. Clones were sequenced by immunoSEQ multiplex PCR, and TCRdb holds only the in-frame ones, with some missing. The data show 330,000 or so clones, around 12% seen once. The antigens these receptors bind are not known. Broader study findings: TCRB CDR3 length was moderately but significantly reduced in all four CD4+ subsets of Type 1 diabetes patients.

The specimen was naive CD4+ T cells from blood. These receptors all stem from a woman aged 18-29 years with type 1 diabetes.

This clone was seen a few times. V is TRBV19 and J is TRBJ2-3; TRBD2 might be the D (5 bases). Germline V gene data show CDR1 as LNHDA and CDR2 as SQIVND (reference sequence). The germline V and J ends were trimmed by 3 bases and 0 bases, with 10 bases remaining between them. This CDR3 is 15 amino acids long. CDR3 region: CASSIRTQSTDTQYF. The CDR3 DNA follows: TGTGCCAGTAGTATCCGGACTCAAAGCACAGATACGCAGTATTTT.

This clone was recorded a few times. Other DNA sequences within the sample encode an identical CDR3. The chain employs TRBV7-9 and TRBJ2-7; 7 positions agree with TRBD1. The length of the CDR3 is 15 residues. Germline-derived CDR1 and CDR2 are SEHNR and FQNEAQ (reference sequence). V shed 0 bases and J 0 bases; nucleotides not matched to a gene: 2. The CDR3 reads CASSLAGTVSYEQYF. The CDR3 coding sequence is TGTGCCAGCAGCTTAGCGGGGACAGTCTCCTACGAGCAGTACTTC.

This clone showed up just a few times. V and J are TRBV5-1 and TRBJ1-2, with D possibly matching TRBD1 (6 bases). Germline-derived CDR1 and CDR2 are SGHRS and YFSETQ. The V end was cut by 5 bases, the J end by 8 bases, with 16 bases between. The CDR3 sequence is 13 residues long. CDR3 sequence reads: CASRLQQGEGYTF. CDR3 DNA: TGCGCCAGCAGACTCCAACAGGGAGAGGGCTACACCTTC.

The genes are TRBV11-2 and TRBJ1-1; the D is unclear. Germline V CDR1 and CDR2: SGHAT, FQNNGV. The CDR3 runs to 15 residues. V was pared by 0 bases and J by 5 bases, with 13 bases between. Here the CDR3 reads CASSLDWSGLTEAFF. In DNA form, the CDR3 reads TGTGCCAGCAGCTTAGATTGGTCGGGGTTGACTGAAGCTTTCTTT.

This clone was detected only a few times. The gene calls are TRBV2 and TRBJ1-3; maybe TRBD1 (6 bases). Looked up from germline, CDR1 is SNHLY and CDR2 is FYNNEI. CDR3 length: 19 amino acids. V gave up 2 bases and J gave up 3 bases, with 23 bases separating them. The CDR3 sequence: CASSESPYRSFRGGNTIYF. DNA of the CDR3: TGTGCCAGCAGTGAATCTCCGTACAGATCCTTCAGGGGTGGAAACACCATATATTTT.

The table lists this clone with a few counts. The gene calls are TRBV19 and TRBJ2-2, with 7 bases aligning to TRBD1. The CDR3 loop spans 15 amino acids. Germline lookup yields CDR1 LNHDA and CDR2 SQIVND (reference sequence). J gave up 6 bases and V 3 bases, and 7 bases lay outside the gene matches. DNA for the CDR3: TGTGCCAGTAGTATCGAGACAGGGTTTCCCGGGGAGCTGTTTTTT. The encoded protein is CASSIETGFPGELFF.

This clone was seen more than once but under ten times. The genes are TRBV27 and TRBJ2-3, with D maybe TRBD1 (6 bases). CDR3 size: 15 residues. The V end was cut by 6 bases, the J end by 3 bases, with 16 bases between. Germline V CDR1 and CDR2: MNHEY, SMNVEV (reference sequence). The CDR3 protein is CASSLDSPRTDTQYF. In DNA form, the CDR3 reads TGTGCCAGCAGCCTGGACAGCCCACGAACAGATACGCAGTATTTT.

The chain couples TRBV7-2 to TRBJ2-1; D is unclear. From germline, CDR1 is SGHTA and CDR2 FQGNSA. Trimming cost V 7 bases and J 2 bases, with 6 bases left between them. The CDR3 extends over 12 amino acids. The CDR3 sequence is CASNTPYNEQFF. CDR3 in DNA: TGTGCCAGCAACACACCCTACAATGAGCAGTTCTTC. Supplemented by reference TRBV7-2 and TRBJ2-1, the full variable domain reads GAGVSQSPSNKVTEKGKDVELRCDPISGHTALYWYRQSLGQGLEFLIYFQGNSAPDKSGLPSDRFSAERTGGSVSTLTIQRTQQEDSAVYLCASNTPYNEQFFGPGTRLTVL.

The rearrangement uses TRBV7-2 and TRBJ2-3, with D perhaps TRBD2 (5 bases). V dropped 6 bases and J dropped 3 bases, with 10 bases sitting between them. The CDR3 has 13 residues. The germline gives CDR1 SGHTA, CDR2 FQGNSA. Here the CDR3 reads CASRLGVTDTQYF. CDR3 DNA sequence: TGTGCCAGCAGACTAGGCGTGACAGATACGCAGTATTTT.

This chain joins TRBV12-5 and TRBJ2-1; D is undetermined. The CDR3 is 15 amino acids. Germline-derived CDR1 and CDR2 are LGHNT and FRNRAP. Deletions cut 3 bases from V and 0 bases from J, with 9 bases between. The CDR3 DNA follows: TGTGCTAGTGGTTTAGAGGTCAGCTCCTACAATGAGCAGTTCTTC. Translating it yields CASGLEVSSYNEQFF.

This sequence joins TRBV30 and TRBJ1-5, with D possibly TRBD1 on 5 matching bases. The CDR3 contains 13 residues. CDR1 is GTSNPN and CDR2 is SVGIG in the germline V gene (reference sequence). V was cut by 3 bases and J by 5 bases, with 11 bases left in between. CDR3 coding DNA: TGTGCCTGGAGCCGCGGGGGTGATCAGCCCCAGCATTTT. It specifies CAWSRGGDQPQHF.

V usage is TRBV11-2 and J usage is TRBJ1-1; 8 nucleotides align to TRBD1. The germline V gene encodes CDR1 SGHAT and CDR2 FQNNGV. The CDR3 consists of 14 residues. Trimming at V came to 8 bases and at J to 5 bases, leaving 10 bases not matched to a gene. This CDR3 is CASGPRQGRTEAFF. CDR3 DNA sequence: TGTGCCAGCGGGCCTAGACAGGGGCGTACTGAAGCTTTCTTT.

This chain uses TRBV2 with TRBJ1-5; 7 bases fit TRBD1. Losses at the gene ends were 6 bases for V and 6 bases for J; bases not matched to a gene: 5. In germline, CDR1 is SNHLY, CDR2 FYNNEI. The CDR3 sequence is 13 residues long. The DNA for the CDR3 is TGTGCCAGCAGACGGACAGGCCTTCAGCCCCAGCATTTT. It translates to CASRRTGLQPQHF.

This clone occurred a few times. J is TRBJ1-1 and V is TRBV6-6, with D uncertain. Germline V gives CDR1 MNHNY, CDR2 SVGAGI (reference sequence). The CDR3 extends over 13 amino acids. Trimming removed 6 bases from V and 4 bases from J, with 12 bases in between. This chain's CDR3 is CASSGLEVTEAFF. Written as DNA, the CDR3 is TGTGCCAGCAGCGGCCTGGAGGTCACTGAAGCTTTCTTT.

V and J are TRBV27 and TRBJ1-1; no reliable D call. Germline V gene data show CDR1 as MNHEY and CDR2 as SMNVEV (reference sequence). The V end was cut by 5 bases, the J end by 4 bases, with 11 bases between. There are 13 residues in the CDR3. CDR3 in amino acids: CASSAHLGTEAFF. In DNA, the CDR3 is TGTGCCAGCAGTGCCCATCTCGGCACTGAAGCTTTCTTT.

This clone was counted between two and nine times. The chain uses TRBV30 and TRBJ2-7; tentatively, D is TRBD1 (6 bases). Germline assignment: CDR1 GTSNPN and CDR2 SVGIG (reference sequence). There are 12 residues in the CDR3. V lost 5 bases to trimming and J lost 2 bases, with 10 bases between them. CDR3 amino acids: CAWGGQPYEQYF. In DNA form, the CDR3 reads TGTGCCTGGGGAGGACAGCCCTACGAGCAGTACTTC.

The genes are TRBV7-2 and TRBJ2-7; a possible D gene is TRBD2 (6 bases). Germline values: CDR1 SGHTA, CDR2 FQGNSA. CDR3 length: 13 residues. Trimming took off 5 bases at V and 2 bases at J, with 10 bases between the two ends. This chain's CDR3 is CASSPREAYEQYF. As DNA, the CDR3 is TGTGCCAGCAGCCCGAGGGAGGCCTACGAGCAGTACTTC.

This clone occurred a few times. This chain uses TRBV7-9 with TRBJ2-4; 7 positions match TRBD2. This CDR3 spans 15 amino acids. With 5 bases clipped from V and 3 bases from J, the junction kept 7 bases outside the gene matches. CDR1 is SEHNR and CDR2 is FQNEAQ in the germline V gene (reference sequence). The CDR3 loop reads CASSPSGTSKNIQYF. Written as DNA, the CDR3 is TGTGCCAGCAGCCCCAGCGGGACCAGCAAAAACATTCAGTACTTC.

This clone has only a few counts. The chain employs TRBV2 and TRBJ1-5; the match to TRBD1 covers 7 bases. V shed 5 bases, J shed 4 bases, and the junction held 2 bases outside the gene matches. The CDR3 extends over 13 amino acids. Germline CDR1 SNHLY, CDR2 FYNNEI. CDR3 amino acids: CASSPQGNQPQHF. DNA of the CDR3: TGTGCCAGCAGTCCACAGGGGAATCAGCCCCAGCATTTT.

The chain couples TRBV30 to TRBJ1-5; TRBD1 might be the D (6 bases). The germline V gene encodes CDR1 GTSNPN and CDR2 SVGIG (reference sequence). The CDR3 length is 13 residues. V was clipped by 2 bases and J by 7 bases, with 12 bases between them. The CDR3: CAWSSTGFQPQHF. Written as DNA, the CDR3 is TGTGCCTGGAGTTCGACAGGTTTCCAGCCCCAGCATTTT.

This clone was counted a few times. V gene TRBV28 combines with J gene TRBJ2-7, with 8 bases aligning to TRBD1. This CDR3 contains 13 residues. Looked up from germline, CDR1 is MDHEN and CDR2 is SYDVKM. Trimming cost V 6 bases and J 7 bases; bases outside gene matches: 8. CDR3 DNA: TGTGCCAGCAGATGGACAGGGCAGAATGAGCAGTACTTC. Encoded protein: CASRWTGQNEQYF.

This chain joins TRBV21-1 and TRBJ2-3; the table names TRBD1, a call not compared with the DNA. TRBV21-1 is a documented pseudogene. This CDR3 is built from 17 residues. In DNA form, the CDR3 reads TGTGCCAGCAGCAAAGACCGGGACAGGGTGAGGACAGATACGCAGTATTTT. Encoded protein: CASSKDRDRVRTDTQYF.

This clone was counted between two and nine times. Other DNA sequences in the same sample also yield this CDR3. The V and J genes are TRBV28 and TRBJ2-7, with a possible D match to TRBD1 (5 bases). Germline V gives CDR1 MDHEN, CDR2 SYDVKM. Trimming removed 6 bases at V and 3 bases at J, with 9 bases between. The CDR3 is 12 residues long. CDR3 bases: TGTGCCAGCAGCTCCAGGGTCTACGAGCAGTACTTC. It specifies CASSSRVYEQYF.

This clone was found a few times. The rearrangement uses TRBV28 and TRBJ2-7; D perhaps matches TRBD1 (6 bases). The ends were cut back, 6 bases at V and 4 bases at J, with 10 bases in the middle. Germline V gives CDR1 MDHEN, CDR2 SYDVKM. This CDR3 has 12 amino acids. Here the CDR3 reads CASRAQGYEQYF. As DNA, the CDR3 is TGTGCCAGCAGGGCCCAGGGGTACGAGCAGTACTTC.

This clone came up a few times. The chain combines TRBV9 with TRBJ1-2; D is perhaps TRBD1 (5 bases). CDR1 and CDR2 from the germline V gene are SGDLS and YYNGEE. This CDR3 is built from 15 residues. Trimming pared 5 bases from V and 1 base from J, leaving 15 bases between. The CDR3 reads CASSQTGDSNYGYTF. CDR3 bases: TGTGCCAGCAGTCAAACAGGCGACAGTAACTATGGCTACACCTTC.

The chain links TRBV6-5 to TRBJ2-3, with 9 bases aligning to TRBD2. CDR3 length equals 14 residues. Germline lookup yields CDR1 MNHEY and CDR2 SVGAGI. The ends lost 4 bases at V and 6 bases at J; junction bases unmatched: 5. CDR3 DNA: TGTGCCAGCAGTTTGGCGGGGGGGTCGGATACGCAGTATTTT. This translates into CASSLAGGSDTQYF.